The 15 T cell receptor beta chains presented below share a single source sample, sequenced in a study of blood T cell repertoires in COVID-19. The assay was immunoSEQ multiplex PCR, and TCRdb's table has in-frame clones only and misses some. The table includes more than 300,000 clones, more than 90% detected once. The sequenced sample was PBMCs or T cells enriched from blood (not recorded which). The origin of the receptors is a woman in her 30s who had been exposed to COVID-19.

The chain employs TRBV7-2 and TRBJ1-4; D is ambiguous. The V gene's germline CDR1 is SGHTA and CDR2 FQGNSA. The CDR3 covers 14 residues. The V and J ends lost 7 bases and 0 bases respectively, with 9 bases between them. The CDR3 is CASKEHATNEKLFF. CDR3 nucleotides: TGTGCCAGCAAAGAGCATGCAACTAATGAAAAACTGTTTTTT.

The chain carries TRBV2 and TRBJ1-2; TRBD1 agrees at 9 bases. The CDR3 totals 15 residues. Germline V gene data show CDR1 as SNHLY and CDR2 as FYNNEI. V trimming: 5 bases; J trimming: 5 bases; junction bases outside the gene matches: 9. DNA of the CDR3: TGTGCCAGCAGTTCCCCGGGACAGGGAGTTTATGGCTACACCTTC. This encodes CASSSPGQGVYGYTF.

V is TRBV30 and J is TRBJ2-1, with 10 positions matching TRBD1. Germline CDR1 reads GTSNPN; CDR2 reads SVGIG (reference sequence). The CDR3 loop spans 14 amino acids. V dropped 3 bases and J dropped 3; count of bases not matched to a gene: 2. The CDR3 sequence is CAWSRTGGYNEQFF. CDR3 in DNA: TGTGCCTGGAGCCGGACAGGGGGCTACAATGAGCAGTTCTTC.

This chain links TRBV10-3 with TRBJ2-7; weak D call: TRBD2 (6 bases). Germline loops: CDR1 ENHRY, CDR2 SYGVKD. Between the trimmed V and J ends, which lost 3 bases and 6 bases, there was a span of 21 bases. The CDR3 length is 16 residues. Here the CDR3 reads CAISDPGRGDSGEQYF. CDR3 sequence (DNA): TGTGCCATCAGTGATCCCGGGCGCGGGGATTCAGGCGAGCAGTACTTC.

CDR3 sequence (DNA): TGTGCCAGCAGTCCCCGGGACAGGGACTATGGCTACACCTTC. Encoded protein: CASSPRDRDYGYTF. The rearrangement links TRBV6-5 to TRBJ1-2; 9 nucleotides align to TRBD1. The germline gives CDR1 MNHEY, CDR2 SVGAGI. The CDR3 is made up of 14 amino acids. J was trimmed by 3 bases and V by 5 bases; bases with no gene match: 4.

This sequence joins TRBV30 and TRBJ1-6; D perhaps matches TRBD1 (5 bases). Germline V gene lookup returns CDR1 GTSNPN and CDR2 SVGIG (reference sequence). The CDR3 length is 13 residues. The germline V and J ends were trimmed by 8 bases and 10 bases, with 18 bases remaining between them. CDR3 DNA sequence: TGTGCCGGAACGAAGGGACTACTCTCACCCCTCCACTTT. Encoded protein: CAGTKGLLSPLHF.

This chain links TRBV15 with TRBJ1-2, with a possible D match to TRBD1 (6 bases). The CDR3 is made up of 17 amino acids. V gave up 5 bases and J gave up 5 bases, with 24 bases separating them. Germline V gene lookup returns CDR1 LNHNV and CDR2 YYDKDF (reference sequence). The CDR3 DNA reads TGTGCCACCAGCCGCTCTCTTGGGGCAGGGGAGAGGTATGGCTACACCTTC. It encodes CATSRSLGAGERYGYTF.

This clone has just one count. DNA for the CDR3: TGTGCCAGCACCCCGTCCGGACAGCTTGAGCAGTTCTTC. As protein: CASTPSGQLEQFF. This chain connects TRBV5-6 to TRBJ2-1, with D possibly matching TRBD1 (6 bases). CDR1 is SGHDT, CDR2 YYEEEE, per germline. V was trimmed by 6 bases and J by 9 bases, leaving 16 bases between them. The CDR3 consists of 13 residues.

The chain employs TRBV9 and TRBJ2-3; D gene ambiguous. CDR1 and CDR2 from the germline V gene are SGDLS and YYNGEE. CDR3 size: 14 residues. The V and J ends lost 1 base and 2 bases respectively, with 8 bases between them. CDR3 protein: CASSVTPPTDTQYF. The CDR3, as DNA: TGTGCCAGCAGCGTAACTCCTCCCACAGATACGCAGTATTTT.

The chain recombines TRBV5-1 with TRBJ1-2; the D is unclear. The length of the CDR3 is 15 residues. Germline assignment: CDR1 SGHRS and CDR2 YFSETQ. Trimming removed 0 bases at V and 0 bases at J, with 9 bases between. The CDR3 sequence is CASSLDGSTNYGYTF. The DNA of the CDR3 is TGCGCCAGCAGCTTGGATGGCAGTACTAACTATGGCTACACCTTC.

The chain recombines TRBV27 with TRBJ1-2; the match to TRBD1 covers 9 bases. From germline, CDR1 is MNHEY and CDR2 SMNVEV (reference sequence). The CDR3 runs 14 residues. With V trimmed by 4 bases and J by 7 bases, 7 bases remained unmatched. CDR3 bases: TGTGCCAGCAGTTACGGGACAGGGCGCGGTGGCTACACCTTC. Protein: CASSYGTGRGGYTF.

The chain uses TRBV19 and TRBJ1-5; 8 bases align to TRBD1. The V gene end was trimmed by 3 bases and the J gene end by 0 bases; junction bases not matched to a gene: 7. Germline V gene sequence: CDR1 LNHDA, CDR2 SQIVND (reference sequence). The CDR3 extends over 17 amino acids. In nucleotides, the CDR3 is TGTGCCAGTAGTATGGGACAGGAGTTTTATAGCAATCAGCCCCAGCATTTT. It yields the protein CASSMGQEFYSNQPQHF.

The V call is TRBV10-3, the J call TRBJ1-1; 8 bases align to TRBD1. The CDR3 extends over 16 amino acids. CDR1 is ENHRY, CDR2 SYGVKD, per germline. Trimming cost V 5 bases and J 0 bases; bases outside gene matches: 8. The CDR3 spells CAISPGGERMNTEAFF. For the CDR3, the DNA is TGTGCCATCAGTCCAGGGGGCGAAAGAATGAACACTGAAGCTTTCTTT.

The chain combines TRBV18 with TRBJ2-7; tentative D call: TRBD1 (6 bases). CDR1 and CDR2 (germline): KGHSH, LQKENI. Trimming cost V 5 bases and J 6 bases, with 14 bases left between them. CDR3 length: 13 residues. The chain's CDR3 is CASSDQGIREQYF. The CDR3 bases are TGTGCCAGCTCAGACCAGGGGATTCGCGAGCAGTACTTC.

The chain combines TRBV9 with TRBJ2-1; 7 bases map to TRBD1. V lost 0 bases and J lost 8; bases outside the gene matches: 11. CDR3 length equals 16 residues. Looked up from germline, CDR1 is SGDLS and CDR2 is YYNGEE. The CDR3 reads CASSVATGTEGDEQFF. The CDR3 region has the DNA TGTGCCAGCAGCGTAGCTACTGGGACAGAAGGGGATGAGCAGTTCTTC.